The entry below describes one T cell receptor (beta chain). Its matching antigen is unknown. This specimen comes from a study of cytomegalovirus exposure and HLA in healthy donors. A multiplex PCR was run with 60 Vbeta primers and 13 Jbeta primers. Clones were read by immunoSEQ multiplex PCR, and TCRdb kept only the in-frame ones, dropping some. The sample has 90,000 to 150,000 clones, approximately 80% seen once. Study-wide results and limits: The authors enumerated roughly 180 TCR beta chains as linked to cytomegalovirus. The classifier reportedly diagnosed cytomegalovirus status with high specificity and sensitivity. Common viral pathogens were later found to be apparently linked to several of the most significant clusters.

Healthy individuals who donated bone marrow served as the donors. Germline CDR1 MDHEN, CDR2 SYDVKM. Trimming at V came to 8 bases and at J to 7 bases, leaving 10 bases not matched to a gene. The CDR3 runs to 16 residues. The receptor was derived from a man aged 45-65 years in good health and CMV-seronegative. Source material: PBMCs. The chain recombines TRBV28 with TRBJ1-6, with TRBD1 matching 11 bases. As DNA, the CDR3 is TGTGCCAGCCTTAGACACGGGACAGGGGGAAATTCACCCCTCCACTTT. It translates to CASLRHGTGGNSPLHF.